These 12 T cell receptor beta chains were sequenced from one sample in a study of blood T cell repertoires in COVID-19. The assay was immunoSEQ multiplex PCR, and TCRdb's table has in-frame clones only and misses some. The sample has tens of thousands of clones; roughly 84% are singletons. Sequencing was performed on peripheral blood. These receptors came from a man between 50 and 59 years old with acute or convalescent COVID-19.

V is TRBV29-1 and J is TRBJ2-7; no definite D call. Trimming took off 6 bases at V and 3 bases at J, with 15 bases between the two ends. CDR3 size: 13 residues. The germline V gene has CDR1 SQVTM and CDR2 ANQGSEA. CDR3 amino acids: CSVSVGLSYEQYF. The CDR3 coding sequence is TGCAGCGTCTCCGTCGGTTTAAGCTACGAGCAGTACTTC.

This chain links TRBV7-9 with TRBJ1-1, with 7 bases identical to TRBD1. J lost 4 bases, V lost 9 bases, and 14 bases had no gene match. The CDR3 is 15 amino acids. Germline assignment: CDR1 SEHNR and CDR2 FQNEAQ (reference sequence). The chain's CDR3 is CASATVAGGRTEAFF. CDR3 in DNA: TGTGCCAGTGCCACGGTGGCAGGGGGTCGCACTGAAGCTTTCTTT.

This chain joins TRBV30 and TRBJ2-3; D remains unclear. Germline V lookup: CDR1 GTSNPN, CDR2 SVGIG (reference sequence). This CDR3 has 12 amino acids. Trimming left V 4 bases short and J 5 bases short, with 10 bases between. This CDR3 reads CAWTPLLDTQYF. The CDR3 coding sequence is TGTGCCTGGACCCCTCTCTTAGATACGCAGTATTTT.

The V call is TRBV28, the J call TRBJ1-2; TRBD1 matches 8 bases. J lost 4 bases, V lost 8 bases, and 6 bases had no gene match. The CDR3 runs to 13 residues. Germline CDR1 is MDHEN and CDR2 is SYDVKM. In nucleotides, the CDR3 is TGTGCCAGCCTTCAGGACAGGGCCTATGGCTACACCTTC. Its protein is CASLQDRAYGYTF.

This clone was seen a single time. This rearrangement joins TRBV3-1 (or the pseudogene TRBV3-2) to TRBJ2-1; 10 bases align to TRBD2. CDR3 length: 19 amino acids. Trimming removed 0 bases from V and 7 bases from J; junction bases left unmatched: 15. The V gene's germline CDR1 is LGHDT and CDR2 YNNKEL (reference sequence). The CDR3 protein is CASSQDRSVRSGGANEQFF. CDR3 DNA sequence: TGTGCCAGCAGCCAAGACCGGTCTGTGCGGAGCGGGGGGGCGAATGAGCAGTTCTTC.

The gene calls are TRBV4-1 and TRBJ2-1; D is ambiguous. Trimming removed 0 bases at V and 0 bases at J, with 6 bases between. The length of the CDR3 is 15 residues. Germline-derived CDR1 and CDR2 are MGHRA and YSYEKL. The CDR3 protein is CASSQEPSSYNEQFF. CDR3 nucleotide sequence: TGCGCCAGCAGCCAAGAACCCAGCTCCTACAATGAGCAGTTCTTC.

The chain couples TRBV19 to TRBJ2-1, with 9 bases aligning to TRBD2. The CDR3 runs to 16 residues. Germline CDR1 is LNHDA and CDR2 is SQIVND (reference sequence). V lost 2 bases, J lost 7 bases, and 9 bases stayed unmatched. This CDR3 reads CASSITSGSWGNEQFF. The CDR3 DNA reads TGTGCCAGTAGTATAACTAGCGGGTCCTGGGGGAATGAGCAGTTCTTC.

This clone showed up just once. The chain is built from TRBV6-2 or TRBV6-3 and TRBJ2-7, with 11 bases identical to TRBD1. Germline CDR1 reads MNHEY; CDR2 reads SVGEGT. The CDR3 totals 14 residues. V lost 6 bases, J lost 5 bases, and 6 bases stayed unmatched. CDR3 in DNA: TGTGCCAGCAGCCCAGGACAGGGGGCCCACGAGCAGTACTTC. Encoded protein: CASSPGQGAHEQYF.

The CDR3 is CASSSGQGSPYEQYF. The CDR3 nucleotides read TGCGCCAGCAGCTCTGGACAGGGATCCCCCTACGAGCAGTACTTC. V gene TRBV5-1 combines with J gene TRBJ2-7; TRBD1 matches at 8 bases. Germline loops: CDR1 SGHRS, CDR2 YFSETQ. The CDR3 consists of 15 residues. The junction had 7 bases not matched to a gene; V was cut back by 3 bases and J by 2 bases.

A word on this clone: One junction end does not reproduce the germline sequence, and a read error may be involved. This chain uses TRBV2 with TRBJ2-3; TRBD2 might be the D (5 bases). The germline gives CDR1 SNHLY, CDR2 FYNNEI. This CDR3 has 12 residues. The CDR3 sequence is CASTEGLSQIHF. The CDR3 bases are TGTGCCAGCACAGAGGGTCTATCTCAGATCCATTTT.

The chain is built from TRBV12-3 or TRBV12-4 and TRBJ2-3; 7 bases agree with TRBD2. Germline trimming cut 7 bases from V and 3 bases from J; bases unmatched to any gene: 4. This CDR3 region has 13 residues. CDR3 loop: CASISSGTDTQYF. The CDR3 DNA is TGTGCCAGCATTTCTAGCGGAACAGATACGCAGTATTTT.

This chain links TRBV2 with TRBJ1-1; D uncertain. The V end was cut by 3 bases, the J end by 1 base, with 15 bases between. The V gene's germline CDR1 is SNHLY and CDR2 FYNNEI. The CDR3 is 16 residues long. Here the CDR3 DNA reads TGTGCCAGCAGTGAGACCCGCGAGACGGGGAACACTGAAGCTTTCTTT. This translates into CASSETRETGNTEAFF.